The rows below give T cell receptor beta chains drawn from one sample of a study of T cell repertoires in aging, cancer and after chemotherapy. MiXCR, run by TCRdb on the multiplex PCR reads, gives a single entry per CDR3 protein. The sample holds around 2,000 distinct CDR3 sequences, about 25% seen once. Sequencing used blood. These receptors were collected from a human donor with a solid tumor. Both conserved end residues are part of each CDR3. D genes are given only for firm matches. Clone size is given for some rows only: seen once, a few or many times, or a class if the clone is expanded.

V gene: TRBV7-2; D gene: NA; J gene: TRBJ1-4; clone size: NA; CDR3 DNA: TGTGCCAGCAGCCGAGACAGAATTAATGAAAAACTGTTTTTT; CDR3 protein: CASSRDRINEKLFF
V gene: TRBV2; D gene: NA; J gene: TRBJ2-7; clone size: once; CDR3 DNA: TGTGCCAGCAGTGACCAGACTTTTAACGAGCAGTACTTC; CDR3 protein: CASSDQTFNEQYF
V gene: TRBV7-2; D gene: NA; J gene: TRBJ2-2; clone size: NA; CDR3 DNA: TGTGCCAGCAGCTTATCGGGGGCGACCGGGGAGCTGTTTTTT; CDR3 protein: CASSLSGATGELFF
V gene: TRBV19; D gene: TRBD2; J gene: TRBJ2-7; clone size: NA; CDR3 DNA: TGTGCCAGTAGTACGCGGGGAGGGCCGATCGAGCAGTACTTC; CDR3 protein: CASSTRGGPIEQYF
V gene: TRBV19; D gene: TRBD1; J gene: TRBJ1-5; clone size: NA; CDR3 DNA: TGTGCCAGTACCGGGGGACAGGGGAACCAGCCCCAGCATTTT; CDR3 protein: CASTGGQGNQPQHF
V gene: TRBV27; D gene: TRBD1; J gene: TRBJ2-7; clone size: medium-sized; CDR3 DNA: TGTGCCAGCAGTTTAAGTTTGGGACAGCCGACTTACGAGCAGTACTTC; CDR3 protein: CASSLSLGQPTYEQYF
V gene: TRBV7-9; D gene: TRBD1; J gene: TRBJ1-3; clone size: few; CDR3 DNA: TGTGCCAGCAGTTCGACAGGGACTGGAAACACCATATATTTT; CDR3 protein: CASSSTGTGNTIYF
V gene: TRBV5-6; D gene: TRBD1; J gene: TRBJ2-1; clone size: medium-sized; CDR3 DNA: TGTGCCAGCAGCGGGGCGGTACAGGGGTACAATGAGCAGTTCTTC; CDR3 protein: CASSGAVQGYNEQFF
V gene: TRBV4-3; D gene: NA; J gene: TRBJ1-1; clone size: few; CDR3 DNA: TGCGCCAGCAGCCAAGAAGGGCATCCGAACACTGAAGCTTTCTTT; CDR3 protein: CASSQEGHPNTEAFF
V gene: TRBV30; D gene: NA; J gene: TRBJ1-5; clone size: medium-sized; CDR3 DNA: TGTGCCTGGTCCCGGGACAGCAATCAGCCCCAGCATTTT; CDR3 protein: CAWSRDSNQPQHF
V gene: TRBV6-5; D gene: NA; J gene: TRBJ2-5; clone size: large; CDR3 DNA: TGTGCCAGCAGTTCCCCCCGGGAGACCCAGTACTTC; CDR3 protein: CASSSPRETQYF
V gene: TRBV20-1; D gene: TRBD1; J gene: TRBJ1-2; clone size: few; CDR3 DNA: TGCAGTGCCCAAGCTGACGACAGGGGGCGTAGGGATGGCTACACCTTC; CDR3 protein: CSAQADDRGRRDGYTF
V gene: TRBV9; D gene: NA; J gene: TRBJ2-3; clone size: NA; CDR3 DNA: TGTGCCAGCAGCGTTGGATTGAGCACAGATACGCAGTATTTT; CDR3 protein: CASSVGLSTDTQYF
V gene: TRBV11-3; D gene: TRBD2; J gene: TRBJ2-3; clone size: large; CDR3 DNA: TGTGCCAGCAGCTCCGGACTAGCGGGAGTCCCCACAGATACGCAGTATTTT; CDR3 protein: CASSSGLAGVPTDTQYF
V gene: TRBV28; D gene: NA; J gene: TRBJ2-6; clone size: few; CDR3 DNA: TGTGCCAGCAGTCCAGGGGTTGGGGCCAACGTCCTGACTTTC; CDR3 protein: CASSPGVGANVLTF
V gene: TRBV5-6; D gene: NA; J gene: TRBJ2-5; clone size: medium-sized; CDR3 DNA: TGTGCCAGGAGCGGATACCAAGAGACCCAGTACTTC; CDR3 protein: CARSGYQETQYF
V gene: TRBV27; D gene: TRBD2; J gene: TRBJ2-6; clone size: NA; CDR3 DNA: TGTGCCAGCGCCCCGGGACTAGCGGGCCAATCTGGGGCCAACGTCCTGACTTTC; CDR3 protein: CASAPGLAGQSGANVLTF
V gene: TRBV15; D gene: NA; J gene: TRBJ2-3; clone size: NA; CDR3 DNA: TGTGCCACCAGCAGCGGGAGCACAGATACGCAGTATTTT; CDR3 protein: CATSSGSTDTQYF
V gene: TRBV20-1; D gene: NA; J gene: TRBJ2-5; clone size: few; CDR3 DNA: TGCAGTGCTGGGGGCAGGGGCGGAGTAGAGACCCAGTACTTC; CDR3 protein: CSAGGRGGVETQYF
V gene: TRBV19; D gene: TRBD1; J gene: TRBJ1-1; clone size: NA; CDR3 DNA: TGTGCCAGTAGTATGGGGACAGGGGCCGTTGGTGAAGCTTTCTTT; CDR3 protein: CASSMGTGAVGEAFF
V gene: TRBV7-9; D gene: TRBD2; J gene: TRBJ2-2; clone size: medium-sized; CDR3 DNA: TGTGCCAGCAGCGCCAGGACTAGCGGGAGTTTTACCGGGGAGCTGTTTTTT; CDR3 protein: CASSARTSGSFTGELFF
V gene: TRBV6-1; D gene: TRBD1; J gene: TRBJ2-7; clone size: medium-sized; CDR3 DNA: TGTGCCAGCAGACCCTACCCCCTAAACAGGGGCCACGAGCAGTACTTC; CDR3 protein: CASRPYPLNRGHEQYF